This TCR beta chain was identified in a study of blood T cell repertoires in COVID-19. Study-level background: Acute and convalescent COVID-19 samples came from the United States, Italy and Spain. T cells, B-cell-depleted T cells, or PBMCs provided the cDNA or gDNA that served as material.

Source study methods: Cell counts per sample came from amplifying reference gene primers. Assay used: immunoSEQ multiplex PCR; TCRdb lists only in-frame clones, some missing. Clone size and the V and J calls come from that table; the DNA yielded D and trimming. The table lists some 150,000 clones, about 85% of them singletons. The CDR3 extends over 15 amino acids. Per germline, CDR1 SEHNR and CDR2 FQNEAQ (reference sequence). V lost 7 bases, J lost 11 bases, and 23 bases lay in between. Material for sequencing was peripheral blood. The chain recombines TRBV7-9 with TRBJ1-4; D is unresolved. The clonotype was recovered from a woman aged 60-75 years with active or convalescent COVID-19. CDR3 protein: CASTNPGQDFFKLFF. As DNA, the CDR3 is TGTGCCAGCACCAACCCCGGTCAGGACTTTTTTAAACTGTTTTTT.